This TCR beta chain was sequenced in a study of cytomegalovirus exposure and HLA in healthy donors. General study findings and limits: Links to common viral pathogens appeared, in a later analysis, for several of the most significant clusters. The study flagged about 150 TCR beta chains as cytomegalovirus-associated. Later analysis suggested most CMV-associated TCR beta chains were HLA-restricted. TCR beta chain V- and J-gene trimming was linked, in a later analysis, to a missense variant in DCLRE1C.

About this clone itself: Its antigen is still unknown.

60 Vbeta and 13 Jbeta primers were used in PCR. TCRdb's copy holds only in-frame clones and misses some; the assay was immunoSEQ multiplex PCR. In the table there are around 150,000 clones, about four fifths of which are singletons. Germline loops: CDR1 SGHTA, CDR2 FQGNSA. Trimming removed 1 base at V and 2 bases at J, with 12 bases between. The CDR3 spans 15 residues. Sequencing input: PBMCs. The V gene is TRBV7-2, the J gene TRBJ2-7; no clear D gene. The clonotype was recovered from a male donor in good health and CMV-seronegative. This CDR3 reads CASSLGGSKAYEQYF. The CDR3 DNA reads as TGTGCCAGCAGCTTAGGTGGCAGTAAAGCCTACGAGCAGTACTTC.